This T cell receptor (beta chain) was profiled in a study of brain T cells in children with intractable seizures. Some clones are missing from TCRdb's copy, which holds only in-frame ones; the method was immunoSEQ multiplex PCR. The sample has hundreds of thousands of clones, 85% to 95% seen once. V was pared by 5 bases and J by 0 bases, with 3 bases of the junction left unmatched. Germline CDR1 and CDR2: SNHLY and FYNNEI. The CDR3 loop spans 15 amino acids. Described time point: blood from clinic visit 5 months post-surgery; TSC patient then seizure free. This chain joins TRBV2 and TRBJ2-1; 8 nucleotides agree with TRBD2. The source is a boy under three years old with tuberous sclerosis and intractable seizures. This material consisted of peripheral blood, taken 4 to 6 months after surgery. The CDR3 protein is CASSTGTSSYNEQFF. CDR3 nucleotides: TGTGCCAGCAGTACCGGGACTAGCTCCTACAATGAGCAGTTCTTC.